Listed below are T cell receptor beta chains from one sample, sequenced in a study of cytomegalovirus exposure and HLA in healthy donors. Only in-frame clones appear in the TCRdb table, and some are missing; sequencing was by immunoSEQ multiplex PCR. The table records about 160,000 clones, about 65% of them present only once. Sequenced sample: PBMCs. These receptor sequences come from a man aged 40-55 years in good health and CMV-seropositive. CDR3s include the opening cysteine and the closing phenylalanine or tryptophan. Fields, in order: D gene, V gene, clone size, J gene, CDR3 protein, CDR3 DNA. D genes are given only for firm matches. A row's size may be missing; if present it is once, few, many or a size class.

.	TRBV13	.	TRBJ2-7	CASSPLTSSRYSYEQYF	TGTGCCAGCAGCCCCCTCACGTCGAGCAGGTACTCCTACGAGCAGTACTTC
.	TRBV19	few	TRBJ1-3	CASSDRFSGNTIYF	TGTGCCAGTAGTGACAGGTTCTCTGGAAACACCATATATTTT
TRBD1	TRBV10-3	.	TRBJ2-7	CAISPDRVFSHEQYF	TGTGCCATCAGCCCTGACAGGGTTTTTTCCCACGAGCAGTACTTC
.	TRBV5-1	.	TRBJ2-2	CASGNGELFF	TGCGCCAGCGGCAACGGGGAGCTGTTTTTT
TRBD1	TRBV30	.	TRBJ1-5	CAWAQGASHQPQHF	TGTGCCTGGGCACAGGGGGCCAGCCATCAGCCCCAGCATTTT
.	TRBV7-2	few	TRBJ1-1	CASSSGFSGVAFF	TGTGCCAGCAGCTCCGGGTTCAGCGGAGTGGCTTTCTTT
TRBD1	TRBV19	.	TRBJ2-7	CASSIESGTGYEQYF	TGTGCCAGTAGTATAGAATCCGGGACAGGCTACGAGCAGTACTTC
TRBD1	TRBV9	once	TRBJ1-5	CASSARGDSNQPQHF	TGTGCCAGCAGCGCCAGGGGGGACAGCAATCAGCCCCAGCATTTT
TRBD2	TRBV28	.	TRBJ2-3	CASSSVAGHTDTQYF	TGTGCCAGCAGCTCGGTAGCGGGGCACACAGATACGCAGTATTTT
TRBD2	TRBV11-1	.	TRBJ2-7	CASRLLAGGTNYEQYF	TGTGCCAGCAGATTGCTAGCGGGGGGTACAAACTACGAGCAGTACTTC
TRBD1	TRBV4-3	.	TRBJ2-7	CASSQSGQGYEQYF	TGCGCCAGCAGCCAATCGGGACAGGGTTACGAGCAGTACTTC
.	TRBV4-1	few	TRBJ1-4	CASSLDSIGLKLFF	TGCGCCAGCAGCCTGGACTCAATCGGGTTAAAACTGTTTTTT
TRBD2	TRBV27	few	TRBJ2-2	CASSFGSGGPTGELFF	TGTGCCAGCAGTTTTGGTAGCGGGGGGCCCACCGGGGAGCTGTTTTTT
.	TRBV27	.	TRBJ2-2	CASSPLIPTATGELFF	TGTGCCAGCAGTCCCCTAATACCGACAGCCACCGGGGAGCTGTTTTTT
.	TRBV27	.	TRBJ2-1	CASSLGFLGAGNEQFF	TGTGCCAGCAGTTTAGGGTTTTTGGGAGCGGGCAATGAGCAGTTCTTC
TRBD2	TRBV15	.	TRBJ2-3	CATSSPQRGSWDTQYF	TGTGCCACCAGCAGTCCACAGCGGGGGTCTTGGGATACGCAGTATTTT
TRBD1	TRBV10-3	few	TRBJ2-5	CAIRDRGGEQYF	TGTGCCATCCGGGACAGGGGTGGGGAGCAGTACTTC
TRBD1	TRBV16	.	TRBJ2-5	CASSQGTGLETQYF	TGTGCCAGCAGCCAAGGGACAGGGCTGGAGACCCAGTACTTC
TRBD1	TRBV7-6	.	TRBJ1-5	CASSPTGGGGNQPQHF	TGTGCCAGCAGTCCAACAGGGGGTGGTGGCAATCAGCCCCAGCATTTT
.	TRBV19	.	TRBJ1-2	CASTVVGGRNGYTF	TGTGCCAGTACCGTGGTCGGGGGGCGAAATGGCTACACCTTC
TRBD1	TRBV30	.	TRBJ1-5	CAWSVRGTASNQPQHF	TGTGCCTGGAGTGTACGTGGGACAGCTAGCAATCAGCCCCAGCATTTT
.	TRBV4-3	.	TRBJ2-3	CASSQGPGGSDTQYF	TGCGCCAGCAGCCAAGGCCCCGGGGGATCAGATACGCAGTATTTT
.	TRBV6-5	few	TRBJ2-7	CASSYSKLFSYEQYF	TGTGCCAGCAGTTACTCGAAACTCTTCTCCTACGAGCAGTACTTC
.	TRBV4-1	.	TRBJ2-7	CASSRTGSLPYEQYF	TGCGCCAGCAGCCGAACAGGGAGTCTCCCTTACGAGCAGTACTTC
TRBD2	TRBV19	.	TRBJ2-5	CASSIPASGGCETQYF	TGTGCCAGTAGCATACCGGCTAGCGGGGGGTGTGAGACCCAGTACTTC
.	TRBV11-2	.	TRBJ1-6	CASSGGGSSYNSPLHF	TGTGCCAGCAGCGGGGGGGGCAGCTCCTATAATTCACCCCTCCACTTT
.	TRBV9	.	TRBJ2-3	CASSVGTQPDTQYF	TGTGCCAGCAGCGTAGGCACACAGCCAGATACGCAGTATTTT
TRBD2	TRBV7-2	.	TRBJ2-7	CASSSNEWSGGPRAYEQYF	TGTGCCAGCAGCTCCAACGAATGGAGCGGGGGCCCCAGGGCCTACGAGCAGTACTTC
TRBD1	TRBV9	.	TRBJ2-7	CASSPEQGFEQYF	TGTGCCAGCAGCCCCGAACAGGGGTTCGAGCAGTACTTC
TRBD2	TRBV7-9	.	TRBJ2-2	CASSLELAGDHTGELFF	TGTGCCAGCAGCTTAGAACTAGCGGGGGACCACACCGGGGAGCTGTTTTTT
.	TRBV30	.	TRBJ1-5	CAWSAGRGPQPQHF	TGTGCCTGGAGCGCTGGGAGGGGACCTCAGCCCCAGCATTTT
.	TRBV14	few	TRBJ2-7	CASSQSQRARTYEQYF	TGTGCCAGCAGCCAATCACAGCGGGCGCGGACCTACGAGCAGTACTTC
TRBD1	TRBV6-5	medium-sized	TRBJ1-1	CASSYRNRGGTEAFF	TGTGCCAGCAGTTACAGAAACAGGGGAGGAACTGAAGCTTTCTTT
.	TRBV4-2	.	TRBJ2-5	CASSLAQGIQETQYF	TGTGCCAGCAGCCTTGCCCAGGGGATCCAAGAGACCCAGTACTTC
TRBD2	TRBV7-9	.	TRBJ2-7	CASSLRAGGSQVTYEQYF	TGTGCCAGCAGCTTAAGGGCGGGAGGGTCCCAAGTGACCTACGAGCAGTACTTC
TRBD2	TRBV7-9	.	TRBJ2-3	CASSLDSSGSTDTQYF	TGTGCCAGCAGCTTGGATTCTAGCGGGAGCACAGATACGCAGTATTTT